This T cell receptor beta chain is drawn from a study of cytomegalovirus exposure and HLA in healthy donors. Study-level background: In terms of ancestry, the Caucasian-associated cluster contained 75% to 85% of the approximately 400 genotyped donors.

The PCR ran on 60 Vbeta and 13 Jbeta primers. Measured with immunoSEQ multiplex PCR; TCRdb has only the in-frame clones, and not every one. The sample comprises approximately 95,000 clones, around 81% of which are singletons, and over 4% rests with the top ten. Germline V lookup: CDR1 SGHVS, CDR2 FNYEAQ. Deletions cut 5 bases from V and 4 bases from J, with 17 bases between. CDR3 length: 15 residues. Comments on this clone: Its specificity is not known.

Points from the study as a whole: The authors later found TCR association rates varying by HLA locus, with DRB1 most and HLA-C fewest. Researchers counted around 170 TCR beta chains as cytomegalovirus-associated. Earlier analysis found most TCR beta V segments productive about 87% or about 30% of the time.

This chain links TRBV7-6 with TRBJ1-1, with a weak D call TRBD1 (6 bases). The sample consisted of PBMCs. The TCR sequence derives from a woman aged 70 to 79 in good health and CMV-seropositive. The CDR3 nucleotides read TGTGCCAGCAGCCCAAATACAGGGTTAGGCACTGAAGCTTTCTTT. Amino acid sequence: CASSPNTGLGTEAFF.